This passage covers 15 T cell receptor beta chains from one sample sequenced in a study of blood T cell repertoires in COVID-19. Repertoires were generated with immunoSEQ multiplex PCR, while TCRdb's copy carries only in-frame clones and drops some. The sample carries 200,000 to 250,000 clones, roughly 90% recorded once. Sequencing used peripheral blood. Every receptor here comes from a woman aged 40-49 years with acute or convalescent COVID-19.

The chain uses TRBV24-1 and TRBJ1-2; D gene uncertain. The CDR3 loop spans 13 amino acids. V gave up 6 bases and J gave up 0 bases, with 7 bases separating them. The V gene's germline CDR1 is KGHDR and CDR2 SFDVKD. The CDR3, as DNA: TGTGCCACCAGTTCTACAGCTAACTATGGCTACACCTTC. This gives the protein CATSSTANYGYTF.

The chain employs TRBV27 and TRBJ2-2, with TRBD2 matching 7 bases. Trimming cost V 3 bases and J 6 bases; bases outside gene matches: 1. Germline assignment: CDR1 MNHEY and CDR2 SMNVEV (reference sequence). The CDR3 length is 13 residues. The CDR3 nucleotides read TGTGCCAGCAGTTTTGGGGGGGCCGGGGAGCTGTTTTTT. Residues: CASSFGGAGELFF.

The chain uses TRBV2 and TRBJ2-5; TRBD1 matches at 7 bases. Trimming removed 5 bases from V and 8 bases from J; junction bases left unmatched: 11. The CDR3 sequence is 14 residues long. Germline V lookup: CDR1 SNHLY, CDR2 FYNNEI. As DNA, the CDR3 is TGTGCCAGCAGTAGTCAGGGGGAAGGGGGCACCCAGTACTTC. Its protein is CASSSQGEGGTQYF.

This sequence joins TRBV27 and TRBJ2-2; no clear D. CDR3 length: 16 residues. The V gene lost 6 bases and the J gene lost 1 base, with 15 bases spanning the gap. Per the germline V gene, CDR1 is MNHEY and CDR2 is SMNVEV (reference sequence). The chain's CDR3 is CASSPIGFLNTGELFF. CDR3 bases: TGTGCCAGCAGCCCCATCGGGTTTCTGAACACCGGGGAGCTGTTTTTT.

The CDR3 loop reads CASSPGQGFQPQHF. CDR3 bases: TGTGCCAGCTCACCGGGACAGGGATTTCAGCCCCAGCATTTT. This chain links TRBV18 with TRBJ1-5; 9 bases agree with TRBD1. Looked up from germline, CDR1 is KGHSH and CDR2 is LQKENI. V lost 3 bases and J lost 6; bases outside the gene matches: 3. The CDR3 loop spans 14 amino acids.

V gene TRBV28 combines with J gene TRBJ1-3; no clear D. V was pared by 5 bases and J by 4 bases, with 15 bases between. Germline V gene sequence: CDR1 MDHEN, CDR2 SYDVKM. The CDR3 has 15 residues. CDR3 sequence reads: CASSLTQSKGNTIYF. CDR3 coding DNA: TGTGCCAGCAGTCTCACACAATCAAAGGGAAACACCATATATTTT.

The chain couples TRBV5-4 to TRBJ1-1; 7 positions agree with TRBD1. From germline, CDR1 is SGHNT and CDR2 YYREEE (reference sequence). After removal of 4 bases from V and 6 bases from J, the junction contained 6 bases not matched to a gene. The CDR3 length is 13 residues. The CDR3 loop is CASSPAGGAEAFF. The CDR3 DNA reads TGTGCCAGCAGCCCGGCAGGGGGAGCTGAAGCTTTCTTT.

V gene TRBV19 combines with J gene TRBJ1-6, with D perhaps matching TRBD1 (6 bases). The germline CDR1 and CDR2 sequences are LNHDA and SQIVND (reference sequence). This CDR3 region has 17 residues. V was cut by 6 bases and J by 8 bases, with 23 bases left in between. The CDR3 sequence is CASSLPLAGASYSPLHF. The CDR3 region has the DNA TGTGCCAGTAGCCTCCCCCTGGCGGGGGCCTCTTATTCACCCCTCCACTTT.

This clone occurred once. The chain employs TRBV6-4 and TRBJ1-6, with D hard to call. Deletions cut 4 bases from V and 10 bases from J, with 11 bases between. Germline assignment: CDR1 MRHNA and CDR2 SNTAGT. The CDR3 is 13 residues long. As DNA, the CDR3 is TGTGCCAGCAGTGCAGTAAGAGGATCACCCCTCCACTTT. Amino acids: CASSAVRGSPLHF.

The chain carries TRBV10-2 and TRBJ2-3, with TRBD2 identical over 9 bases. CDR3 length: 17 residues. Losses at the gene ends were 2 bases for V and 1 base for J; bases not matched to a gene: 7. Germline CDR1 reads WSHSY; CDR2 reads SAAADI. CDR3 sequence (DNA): TGCGCCAGCAGTGAGATCGGGATAGCGGGGGGCACAGATACGCAGTATTTT. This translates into CASSEIGIAGGTDTQYF.

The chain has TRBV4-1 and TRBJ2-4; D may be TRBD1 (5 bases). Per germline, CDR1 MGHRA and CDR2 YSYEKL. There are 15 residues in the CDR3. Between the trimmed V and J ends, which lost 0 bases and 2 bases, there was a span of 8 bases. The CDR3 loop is CASSQDRTTKNIQYF. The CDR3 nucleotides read TGCGCCAGCAGCCAAGACAGGACAACCAAAAACATTCAGTACTTC.

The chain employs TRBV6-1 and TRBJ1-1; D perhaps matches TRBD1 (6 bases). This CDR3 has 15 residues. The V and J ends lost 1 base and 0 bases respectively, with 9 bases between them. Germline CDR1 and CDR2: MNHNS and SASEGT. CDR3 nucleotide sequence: TGTGCCAGCAGTGAAGTCGGGACACTGAACACTGAAGCTTTCTTT. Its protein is CASSEVGTLNTEAFF.

Here the CDR3 DNA reads TGTGCTAGTGGTTTGGTACCCGCTAACAGGCTGAACACTGAAGCTTTCTTT. This gives the protein CASGLVPANRLNTEAFF. This chain uses TRBV12-5 with TRBJ1-1; the D gene is possibly TRBD1 (5 bases). Germline values: CDR1 LGHNT, CDR2 FRNRAP. V was clipped by 0 bases and J by 0 bases, with 14 bases between them. This CDR3 comprises 17 residues.

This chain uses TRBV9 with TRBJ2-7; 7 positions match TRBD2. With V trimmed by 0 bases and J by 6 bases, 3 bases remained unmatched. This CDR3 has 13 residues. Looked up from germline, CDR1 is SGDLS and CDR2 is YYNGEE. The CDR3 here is CASSVDPGGEQYV. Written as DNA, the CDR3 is TGTGCCAGCAGCGTAGATCCGGGAGGCGAGCAGTACGTC.

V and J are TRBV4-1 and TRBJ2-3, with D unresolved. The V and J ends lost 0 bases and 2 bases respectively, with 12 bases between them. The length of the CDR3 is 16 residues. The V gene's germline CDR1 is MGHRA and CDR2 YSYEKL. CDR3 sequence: CASSQDSNLVTDTQYF. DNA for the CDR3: TGCGCCAGCAGCCAAGATTCCAATTTAGTCACAGATACGCAGTATTTT.